Below, 26 T cell receptor beta chains from the same sample are listed, as sequenced in a study of CD8+CD57+ T cells in acquired aplastic anemia. The patients chosen for sequencing had shown expansion of CD8+CD57+ cells (detected by flow cytometry). Genomic DNA, serving as template, underwent TCR beta VDJ and CDR3 profiling. Each CDR3 protein is one row after TCRdb ran MiXCR on the reads. The sample carries approximately 300,000 distinct CDR3 sequences, 45% to 65% recorded once. Sequenced: sorted CD4+, CD8+, or CD8+CD57+ T cells (not recorded which) from PBMCs. All receptors derive from a human donor with aplastic anemia.

The chain links TRBV7-3 to TRBJ2-7, with TRBD2 identical over 10 bases. The ends lost 2 bases at V and 4 bases at J; junction bases unmatched: 5. This CDR3 is built from 15 residues. Germline CDR1 and CDR2: SGHTA and FQGTGA. The CDR3: CASSLRGLALYEQYF. For the CDR3, the DNA is TGTGCCAGCAGCTTACGGGGACTAGCGCTATACGAGCAGTACTTC.

This clonotype was seen a handful of times. The chain carries TRBV7-6 and TRBJ2-7, with D unresolved. Germline-derived CDR1 and CDR2 are SGHVS and FNYEAQ. This CDR3 is 15 amino acids long. V lost 5 bases to trimming and J lost 2 bases, with 16 bases between them. CDR3 residues: CASSLDSGPTYEQYF. The CDR3 DNA reads TGTGCCAGCAGCCTCGACTCAGGCCCAACCTACGAGCAGTACTTC.

The table lists this clonotype with a count of one. The V gene is TRBV20-1, the J gene TRBJ1-2, with unresolved D. Germline CDR1 DFQATT, CDR2 SNEGSKA (reference sequence). The CDR3 is made up of 13 amino acids. V was cut by 0 bases and J by 7 bases, with 12 bases left in between. The CDR3 sequence is CSARDQRRGGYTF. The CDR3 DNA sequence: TGCAGTGCTAGAGATCAAAGACGGGGTGGCTACACCTTC.

Worth noting for this clonotype: This clone may be a read error of a much larger clone one base away. The rearrangement joins TRBV7-9 to TRBJ2-5; D is unresolved. Germline CDR1 SEHNR, CDR2 FQNEAQ (reference sequence). V dropped 9 bases and J dropped 0 bases, with 11 bases sitting between them. The CDR3 has 13 amino acids. For the CDR3, the DNA is TGTGCCAGAAGTTTATATAACCAAGAGACCCAGTACTTC. Translation: CARSLYNQETQYF. Using reference TRBV7-9 and TRBJ2-5 for the parts outside the CDR3, the full variable domain is DTGVSQNPRHKITKRGQNVTFRCDPISEHNRLYWYRQTLGQGPEFLTYFQNEAQLEKSRLLSDRFSAERPKGSFSTLEIQRTEQGDSAMYLCARSLYNQETQYFGPGTRLLVL.

This clonotype has only a few counts. The chain carries TRBV2 and TRBJ1-2; D is unresolved. CDR3 length: 12 amino acids. The ends were cut back, 3 bases at V and 5 bases at J, with 7 bases in the middle. Germline V lookup: CDR1 SNHLY, CDR2 FYNNEI. The CDR3 protein is CASSDIQYGYTF. The CDR3 coding sequence is TGTGCCAGCAGTGATATACAGTATGGCTACACCTTC.

This clonotype was seen at least ten times. The chain links TRBV5-1 to TRBJ2-3; TRBD1 or TRBD2 may be the D gene (6 bases each). CDR1 is SGHRS and CDR2 is YFSETQ in the germline V gene. This CDR3 spans 15 amino acids. Trimming shortened V by 3 bases and J by 4 bases, and 15 bases separated the two germline ends. The CDR3 spells CASSSNPGGSDTQYF. As DNA, the CDR3 is TGCGCCAGCAGCTCGAATCCCGGGGGCTCAGATACGCAGTATTTT. Full variable domain (remainder filled in from reference TRBV5-1 and TRBJ2-3): KAGVTQTPRYLIKTRGQQVTLSCSPISGHRSVSWYQQTPGQGLQFLFEYFSETQRNKGNFPGRFSGRQFSNSRSEMNVSTLELGDSALYLCASSSNPGGSDTQYFGPGTRLTVL.

The chain has TRBV20-1 and TRBJ2-7; D is undetermined. In germline, CDR1 is DFQATT, CDR2 SNEGSKA (reference sequence). Trimming pared 3 bases from V and 2 bases from J, leaving 20 bases between. This CDR3 has 16 residues. CDR3 loop: CSASPFPRSLTYEQYF. CDR3 in DNA: TGCAGTGCTAGTCCCTTTCCGAGATCTCTCACCTACGAGCAGTACTTC.

Ten or more counts support this clonotype. The V and J genes are TRBV6-5 and TRBJ2-1; 10 nucleotides align to TRBD2. V shed 2 bases, J shed 0 bases, and the junction held 7 bases outside the gene matches. The germline gives CDR1 MNHEY, CDR2 SVGAGI. The CDR3 is 18 residues long. CDR3 sequence: CASSYGSSGGASYNEQFF. CDR3 sequence (DNA): TGTGCCAGCAGTTACGGCTCTAGCGGGGGTGCCTCCTACAATGAGCAGTTCTTC.

The rearrangement joins TRBV6-1 to TRBJ2-7; 7 nucleotides align to TRBD2. Losses at the gene ends were 1 base for V and 4 bases for J; bases not matched to a gene: 10. CDR3 length: 16 amino acids. The germline gives CDR1 MNHNS, CDR2 SASEGT. CDR3 loop: CASSEDVGGGGYEQYF. The CDR3, as DNA: TGTGCCAGCAGTGAAGACGTGGGAGGCGGGGGTTACGAGCAGTACTTC.

The table lists this clonotype with many counts. V usage is TRBV7-9 and J usage is TRBJ1-1; D might be TRBD1 (6 bases). With 5 bases removed from V and 6 bases from J, the gap between germline ends came to 16 bases. CDR1 is SEHNR and CDR2 is FQNEAQ in the germline V gene (reference sequence). The CDR3 length is 14 residues. CDR3 region: CASSQRGGTAEAFF. CDR3 coding DNA: TGTGCCAGCAGCCAGAGGGGGGGAACGGCTGAAGCTTTCTTT.

The table lists this clonotype with many counts. The chain joins TRBV7-6 to TRBJ1-3, with D perhaps TRBD1 (6 bases). This CDR3 comprises 17 residues. V dropped 4 bases and J dropped 3 bases, with 19 bases sitting between them. Germline CDR1 SGHVS, CDR2 FNYEAQ. As DNA, the CDR3 is TGTGCCAGCAGCTCACGACTAATTCACAGGGTTGGAAACACCATATATTTT. Translating gives CASSSRLIHRVGNTIYF. The full variable domain, rest sourced from reference TRBV7-6 and TRBJ1-3, is GAGVSQSPRYKVTKRGQDVALRCDPISGHVSLYWYRQALGQGPEFLTYFNYEAQQDKSGLPNDRFSAERPEGSISTLTIQRTEQRDSAMYRCASSSRLIHRVGNTIYFGEGSWLTVV.

A remark on this clonotype: The junction differs from germline at one of its ends, possibly a read error. The gene calls are TRBV24-1 and TRBJ1-5, with 7 nucleotides matching TRBD1. CDR3 length: 14 amino acids. The germline V gene encodes CDR1 KGHDR and CDR2 SFDVKD. The CDR3 reads CASSDRQGGQPQHF. The DNA of the CDR3 is TGTGCCAGCAGTGACCGACAGGGCGGTCAGCCCCAGCATTTT.

The V call is TRBV29-1, the J call TRBJ2-5; unclear D gene. The germline V gene encodes CDR1 SQVTM and CDR2 ANQGSEA. This CDR3 comprises 10 residues. In DNA, the CDR3 is TGCAGAGATCGCCAAGAGACCCAGTACTTC. Its translation: CRDRQETQYF.

The chain uses TRBV25-1 and TRBJ1-6, with D possibly being TRBD1 (6 bases). Germline V gives CDR1 MGHDK, CDR2 SYGVNS. Trimming cost V 4 bases and J 7 bases, with 17 bases left between them. This CDR3 comprises 16 residues. CDR3 protein: CASSAPRGDGNSPLHF. The CDR3 coding sequence is TGTGCCAGCAGTGCCCCGAGGGGGGACGGGAATTCACCCCTCCACTTT.

The V gene is TRBV7-8, the J gene TRBJ2-7; TRBD1 matches at 9 bases. The germline gives CDR1 SGHVS, CDR2 FQNEAQ. CDR3 length equals 19 residues. The trim removed 1 base at V and 2 bases at J, leaving 15 bases unmatched. The CDR3 reads CASSLGASWGQGPPYEQYF. The CDR3 region has the DNA TGTGCCAGCAGCTTAGGGGCTTCCTGGGGACAGGGACCACCCTACGAGCAGTACTTC.

The chain combines TRBV9 with TRBJ2-5, with 11 bases that match TRBD1. With V trimmed by 4 bases and J by 5 bases, 4 bases remained unmatched. Germline values: CDR1 SGDLS, CDR2 YYNGEE. CDR3 length equals 14 residues. The CDR3 DNA reads as TGTGCCAGCAGCCCGCGGGACAGGGGGGAGACCCAGTACTTC. This gives the protein CASSPRDRGETQYF.

At least ten counts were recorded for this clonotype. The V gene is TRBV25-1, the J gene TRBJ1-2; D perhaps matches TRBD1 (6 bases). CDR1 is MGHDK and CDR2 is SYGVNS in the germline V gene. This CDR3 contains 12 residues. The V and J ends lost 7 bases and 4 bases respectively, with 10 bases between them. The CDR3 sequence is CASKGQIYGYTF. The CDR3 DNA reads as TGTGCCAGCAAAGGACAGATCTATGGCTACACCTTC.

CDR3 sequence (DNA): TGTGCCAGCAGTGGTCCCGCCCCCAAGAGAAACACTGAAGCTTTCTTT. Encoded protein: CASSGPAPKRNTEAFF. The chain employs TRBV25-1 and TRBJ1-1, with D uncertain. Trimming removed 4 bases from V and 2 bases from J, with 17 bases in between. Germline values: CDR1 MGHDK, CDR2 SYGVNS. This CDR3 contains 16 residues.

The CDR3 DNA follows: TGCAGTGGGACGGGACAGGGGATTTCCTACGAGCAGTACTTC. Translated, it gives CSGTGQGISYEQYF. This chain connects TRBV20-1 to TRBJ2-7, with 10 bases fitting TRBD1. V gave up 7 bases and J gave up 1 base; unmatched junction bases: 7. This CDR3 is 14 amino acids long. The V gene's germline CDR1 is DFQATT and CDR2 SNEGSKA (reference sequence).

In its sample, this clonotype was seen many times. V and J are TRBV20-1 and TRBJ2-7, with D perhaps TRBD1 (7 bases). The CDR3 spans 10 residues. Trimming removed 5 bases from V and 10 bases from J, with 12 bases in between. Per the germline V gene, CDR1 is DFQATT and CDR2 is SNEGSKA (reference sequence). CDR3 bases: TGCAGTGCTGGGGGGACAGTCCAGTACTTC. Translation: CSAGGTVQYF.

The chain carries TRBV5-4 and TRBJ2-1, with 10 bases aligning to TRBD2. The CDR3 sequence is 15 residues long. Trimming took 2 bases from V and 6 from J; bases not matched to a gene: 5. Germline CDR1 is SGHNT and CDR2 is YYREEE (reference sequence). The CDR3 DNA reads as TGTGCCAGCAGCTTATTTTTAGCGGGAGGCAATGAGCAGTTCTTC. Translated, it gives CASSLFLAGGNEQFF. Full variable domain (remainder filled in from reference TRBV5-4 and TRBJ2-1): ETGVTQSPTHLIKTRGQQVTLRCSSQSGHNTVSWYQQALGQGPQFIFQYYREEENGRGNFPPRFSGLQFPNYSSELNVNALELDDSALYLCASSLFLAGGNEQFFGPGTRLTVL.

V is TRBV2 and J is TRBJ1-1; D not resolved. Germline V gene lookup returns CDR1 SNHLY and CDR2 FYNNEI. This CDR3 has 13 residues. Deletions cut 7 bases from V and 8 bases from J, with 17 bases between. The CDR3 DNA reads as TGTGCCAGCACCATACTCCAGGAGTCAGAAGCTTTCTTT. Amino acids: CASTILQESEAFF.

This clonotype came up once. CDR3 sequence (DNA): TGTGCCAGCAGCTTAATGGGGGGCACTGAAGCTTTCTTT. Protein product: CASSLMGGTEAFF. The rearrangement links TRBV11-2 to TRBJ1-1, with D maybe TRBD1 (5 bases). This CDR3 spans 13 amino acids. With 2 bases removed from V and 4 bases from J, the gap between germline ends came to 8 bases. CDR1 and CDR2 (germline): SGHAT, FQNNGV.

J is TRBJ1-3 and V is TRBV7-8; no firm D call. The CDR3 extends over 14 amino acids. The germline gives CDR1 SGHVS, CDR2 FQNEAQ. The V end lost 5 bases, the J end lost 2 bases, and 10 bases lay between the germline ends. This CDR3 reads CASSPGPTGNTIYF. The CDR3 nucleotides read TGTGCCAGCAGCCCCGGACCCACTGGAAACACCATATATTTT.

This clonotype has a count of ten or more. The chain has TRBV7-9 and TRBJ1-5, with D maybe TRBD1 (6 bases). Germline CDR1 and CDR2: SEHNR and FQNEAQ (reference sequence). V was cut by 1 base and J by 9 bases, with 13 bases left in between. The CDR3 runs to 14 residues. The CDR3 bases are TGTGCCAGCAGCTTAGGGACAGAGTTGGGGCCCCAGCATTTT. Amino acid sequence: CASSLGTELGPQHF. Looking up the rest from reference TRBV7-9 and TRBJ1-5 gives the full variable domain: DTGVSQNPRHKITKRGQNVTFRCDPISEHNRLYWYRQTLGQGPEFLTYFQNEAQLEKSRLLSDRFSAERPKGSFSTLEIQRTEQGDSAMYLCASSLGTELGPQHFGDGTRLSIL.

This clonotype was observed at least ten times. The V call is TRBV19, the J call TRBJ2-1, with 13 bases matching TRBD2. Trimming cost V 5 bases and J 0 bases; bases outside gene matches: 13. The CDR3 has 20 amino acids. Germline CDR1 LNHDA, CDR2 SQIVND (reference sequence). CDR3 sequence reads: CASSVKIPGLAGSSYNEQFF. DNA of the CDR3: TGTGCCAGTAGTGTCAAGATCCCGGGACTAGCGGGGAGCTCCTACAATGAGCAGTTCTTC.